This is a list of T cell receptor beta chains from one sample in a study of T cells in localized non-small cell lung cancer. Generated by immunoSEQ multiplex PCR, the TCRdb table keeps only in-frame clones and is missing some. Seen here are 20,000 to 25,000 clones, about 89% observed once, and the top ten hold 10% to 15%. The starting material was PBMCs, obtained before any cancer treatment. These receptors came from a man aged 35-75 years with stage II squamous cell lung carcinoma. CDR3s include the opening cysteine and the closing phenylalanine or tryptophan. D genes are given only for firm matches. Rows may omit the clone size; those that give it use once, few, many or a size class.

d_gene	abundance	v_gene	j_gene	CDR3nt	CDR3aa
TRBD2	once	TRBV5-4	TRBJ2-1	TGTGCCAGCAGCATTAGCGGGAGCTCCTACAATGAGCAGTTCTTC	CASSISGSSYNEQFF
TRBD2	-	TRBV25-1	TRBJ2-5	TGTGCCAGCAGTGAGGTGGGACTAGCGGGGGGCGGAGAGACCCAGTACTTC	CASSEVGLAGGGETQYF
-	-	TRBV10-3	TRBJ1-2	TGTGCCATCAGTGAACCGCAGGGGAACTATGGCTACACCTTC	CAISEPQGNYGYTF
-	-	TRBV5-6	TRBJ1-3	TGTGCCAGCACCATGGACGGACGTCCTTCTGGAAACACCATATATTTT	CASTMDGRPSGNTIYF
TRBD2	-	TRBV6-5	TRBJ2-3	TGTGCCAGCAGGTCTAGCGGGGGGGCAGGAGATACGCAGTATTTT	CASRSSGGAGDTQYF
TRBD1	-	TRBV25-1	TRBJ2-1	TGTGCCAGCAGTGAATATAAAGGGGGCCCTTACAATGAGCAGTTCTTC	CASSEYKGGPYNEQFF
-	-	TRBV21-1	TRBJ2-2	TGTGCCAGCAGCAAAGGAATTTGTGTGGGGGATGCCGGGGAGCTGTTTTTT	CASSKGICVGDAGELFF
-	-	TRBV6-1	TRBJ2-1	TGTGCCAGCAGTACGGGGGCGGGGGCTTACAATGAGCAGTTCTTC	CASSTGAGAYNEQFF
TRBD1	-	TRBV29-1	TRBJ2-1	TGCAGCGGCCTACAGGGGGCGGTTGGCAATGAGCAGTTCTTC	CSGLQGAVGNEQFF
-	-	TRBV7-3	TRBJ2-2	TGTGCCAGCAGCTTCAGCCCAGTGGGGAACACCGGGGAGCTGTTTTTT	CASSFSPVGNTGELFF
TRBD1	-	TRBV18	TRBJ2-3	TGTGCCAGCTCACCGGGACAGGCAGATACGCAGTATTTT	CASSPGQADTQYF
-	-	TRBV5-1	TRBJ2-5	TGCGCCAGCAGCTTGAGGGAGACGGAGACCCAGTACTTC	CASSLRETETQYF
-	few	TRBV7-2	TRBJ1-2	TGTGCCAGCAGCTCCGGCGGCGGGAGGGGGGGAGGCTACACCTTC	CASSSGGGRGGGYTF
-	-	TRBV10-3	TRBJ2-3	TGTGCCATCGGGTCGGGAACCACAGATACGCAGTATTTT	CAIGSGTTDTQYF
-	few	TRBV18	TRBJ1-1	TGTGCCAGCTCACTATCGCCGGGGTACATGAACACTGAAGCTTTCTTT	CASSLSPGYMNTEAFF
TRBD1	-	TRBV5-6	TRBJ1-1	TGTGCCAGCAGCCTAGACAGGGCCGGCACTGAAGCTTTCTTT	CASSLDRAGTEAFF
-	-	TRBV5-1	TRBJ1-4	TGCGCCAGCAGCTTGGACAGCCTTAATGAAAAACTGTTTTTT	CASSLDSLNEKLFF
-	-	TRBV6-5	TRBJ2-3	TGTGCCAGCAGTTACCGGGTCGGGGATACGCAGTATTTT	CASSYRVGDTQYF
TRBD1	-	TRBV5-4	TRBJ2-1	TGTGCCAGCAGCAAACCCAAACAGGGGACCTACAATGAGCAGTTCTTC	CASSKPKQGTYNEQFF
TRBD2	-	TRBV6-1	TRBJ2-7	TGTGCCAGCAGGGTGACTAGCGGGGGCTACGAGCAGTACTTC	CASRVTSGGYEQYF
TRBD1	-	TRBV6-1	TRBJ1-2	TGTGCCAGCAGTTGGACAGGGGTTGATGGCTACACCTTC	CASSWTGVDGYTF
TRBD2	-	TRBV10-3	TRBJ2-1	TGTGCCATCAGTGGGACTAGCTCCTACAATGAGCAGTTCTTC	CAISGTSSYNEQFF
TRBD2	-	TRBV7-2	TRBJ2-7	TGTGCCAGCAGCTTAGGTCGGGAGGGCCAGTCTCGCTTC	CASSLGREGQSRF
-	-	TRBV5-5	TRBJ1-1	TGTGCCAGCAGCAGGGCTCGGATGAACACTGAAGCTTTCTTT	CASSRARMNTEAFF
-	-	TRBV30	TRBJ1-2	TGTGCCTGGAGTCAGGCAAACTATGGCTACACCTTC	CAWSQANYGYTF
TRBD2	-	TRBV10-1	TRBJ2-1	TGCGCCAGCAGTGAGTGGAGGACTAGCGGCTACAATGAGCAGTTCTTC	CASSEWRTSGYNEQFF
-	-	TRBV27	TRBJ2-3	TGTGCCAGCAGTTCTTGGCGTAGGAGCCCAGATACGCAGTATTTT	CASSSWRRSPDTQYF
TRBD1	-	TRBV7-9	TRBJ2-3	TGTGCCAGCAGCTCCCCACAGGGGAGGCAGTATTTT	CASSSPQGRQYF
-	-	TRBV5-1	TRBJ1-1	TGCGCCAGCAGCAATAATCAGGGCACGAACACTGAAGCTTTCTTT	CASSNNQGTNTEAFF
TRBD1	-	TRBV29-1	TRBJ1-2	TGCAGCGTCTTACAGGGGGCGGTCTATGGCTACACCTTC	CSVLQGAVYGYTF
-	-	TRBV9	TRBJ1-1	TGTGCCAGCAGCGTAGCGGAGGGATTCACTGAAGCTTTCTTT	CASSVAEGFTEAFF
TRBD2	-	TRBV2	TRBJ2-1	TGTGCCAGCCGCCCCCGTAGCGGGGGTGATTACCAGCAGTTCTTC	CASRPRSGGDYQQFF
TRBD1	-	TRBV6-5	TRBJ1-5	TGTGCCAGCAGCCTAGGAGGGGGCCGCAATCAGCCCCAGCATTTT	CASSLGGGRNQPQHF
-	-	TRBV11-3	TRBJ2-1	TGTGCCAGCAGCTCCCGGCGGGGACAAGCCAATGAGCAGTTCTTC	CASSSRRGQANEQFF
TRBD1	-	TRBV9	TRBJ2-1	TGTGCCAGCAGCACGGGGACAGGGAAGGCCTACAATGAGCAGTTCTTC	CASSTGTGKAYNEQFF
-	-	TRBV19	TRBJ2-6	TGTGCCAGTAGTAAAGGCGGAAAATCTGGGGCCAACGTCCTGACTTTC	CASSKGGKSGANVLTF
TRBD2	-	TRBV19	TRBJ2-6	TGTGCCAGTAGTATGGGGACTAGCGGGGCTGTCTCTGGGGCCAACGTCCTGACTTTC	CASSMGTSGAVSGANVLTF
-	-	TRBV28	TRBJ1-1	TGTGCCAGCAGTAGGGTATCTAACACTGAAGCTTTCTTT	CASSRVSNTEAFF
-	-	TRBV6-1	TRBJ2-5	TGTGCCAGCAGTCTTGTCGTTGAGACCCAGTACTTC	CASSLVVETQYF
TRBD1	once	TRBV19	TRBJ1-1	TGTGCCAGTATCGCTACAGGGGGGTTCACTGAAGCTTTCTTT	CASIATGGFTEAFF
TRBD1	-	TRBV6-1	TRBJ2-4	TGTGCCAGCAGTGTTTCTGGGACAGGGGGAAACATTCAGTACTTC	CASSVSGTGGNIQYF
TRBD2	-	TRBV11-3	TRBJ2-1	TGTGCCAGCAGCTTAGTACCGGGAGGGGGCAATGAGCAGTTCTTC	CASSLVPGGGNEQFF
-	-	TRBV6-5	TRBJ2-1	TGTGCCAGCAGTTATAACAGCTACAATGAGCAGTTCTTC	CASSYNSYNEQFF
TRBD2	-	TRBV18	TRBJ2-7	TGTGCCAGCTCTCCTCCTGGGGGGGGCGAGCAGTACTTC	CASSPPGGGEQYF
TRBD2	-	TRBV7-6	TRBJ2-2	TGTGCCAGCAGCTGGGGACTAGCGGGAGGTACCCTCACCGGGGAGCTGTTTTTT	CASSWGLAGGTLTGELFF